These 32 T cell receptor beta chains were sequenced from one sample in a study of control samples from healthy donors and cancer patients. Sequencing used immunoSEQ multiplex PCR; TCRdb keeps in-frame clones, though not all of them. Altogether around 120,000 clones are present, about 90% being singletons, with the ten largest covering just under 3%. The sample consisted of blood. These receptors originate from a man in his fifties or sixties in good health.

The chain has TRBV6-5 and TRBJ1-1; unclear D gene. V was clipped by 0 bases and J by 7 bases, with 12 bases between them. Looked up from germline, CDR1 is MNHEY and CDR2 is SVGAGI. The CDR3 consists of 14 residues. CDR3 loop: CASSYSVWAGEAFF. CDR3 coding DNA: TGTGCCAGCAGTTACTCGGTCTGGGCAGGTGAAGCTTTCTTT.

The V gene is TRBV5-1, the J gene TRBJ1-2, with a tentative D call TRBD1 (5 bases). Trimming shortened V by 2 bases and J by 4 bases, and 15 bases separated the two germline ends. CDR1 SGHRS and CDR2 YFSETQ come from the germline V gene. The CDR3 spans 15 residues. The chain's CDR3 is CASSLDGAGGYGYTF. Written as DNA, the CDR3 is TGCGCCAGCAGCTTAGATGGGGCCGGGGGCTATGGCTACACCTTC.

The gene calls are TRBV5-1 and TRBJ1-2, with TRBD1 matching 11 bases. CDR3 length: 15 residues. With V trimmed by 6 bases and J by 0 bases, 4 bases remained unmatched. CDR1 is SGHRS and CDR2 is YFSETQ in the germline V gene. The CDR3 loop is CASTGTGGSNYGYTF. The CDR3, as DNA: TGCGCCAGCACTGGGACAGGGGGTTCTAACTATGGCTACACCTTC.

The gene calls are TRBV12-3 or TRBV12-4 and TRBJ2-7; no reliable D call. V lost 6 bases to trimming and J lost 6 bases, with 12 bases between them. This CDR3 contains 12 residues. CDR3 coding DNA: TGTGCCAGCAGCCCGCCCCGAGGCGAGCAGTACTTC. It specifies CASSPPRGEQYF.

This clone was observed a single time. The chain employs TRBV10-3 and TRBJ2-3, with 11 nucleotides matching TRBD2. V lost 6 bases and J lost 3; bases outside the gene matches: 2. CDR3 length: 14 residues. The germline V gene encodes CDR1 ENHRY and CDR2 SYGVKD. This CDR3 reads CAISGTSGTDTQYF. CDR3 DNA sequence: TGTGCCATCAGCGGGACTAGCGGAACAGATACGCAGTATTTT.

The J gene is TRBJ1-4, the V gene TRBV6-5; D perhaps matches TRBD1 (6 bases). CDR1 and CDR2 from the germline V gene are MNHEY and SVGAGI. Trimming pared 7 bases from V and 4 bases from J, leaving 16 bases between. This CDR3 is built from 15 residues. Here the CDR3 reads CASKHGTGINEKLFF. CDR3 in DNA: TGTGCCAGCAAGCACGGAACAGGGATTAATGAAAAACTGTTTTTT.

V and J are TRBV5-6 and TRBJ2-7; TRBD2 might be the D (5 bases). Germline CDR1 reads SGHDT; CDR2 reads YYEEEE. The CDR3 loop spans 12 amino acids. Deletions cut 2 bases from V and 3 bases from J, with 6 bases between. The CDR3 nucleotides read TGTGCCAGCAGCTTTAGCGACTACGAGCAGTACTTC. Protein product: CASSFSDYEQYF.

V gene TRBV7-9 combines with J gene TRBJ1-1; D uncertain. Germline lookup yields CDR1 SEHNR and CDR2 FQNEAQ (reference sequence). Trimming took 2 bases from V and 3 from J, leaving 7 bases between them. The CDR3 contains 13 residues. As DNA, the CDR3 is TGTGCCAGCAGCTTATTACCCGACACTGAAGCTTTCTTT. Its protein is CASSLLPDTEAFF.

Only one count was recorded for this clone. The CDR3 reads CASSQELSRWGVNTEAFF. The DNA for the CDR3 is TGCGCCAGCAGCCAAGAACTGTCGAGATGGGGAGTGAACACTGAAGCTTTCTTT. This chain joins TRBV4-3 and TRBJ1-1, with D uncertain. Trimming stripped 0 bases from V and 0 bases from J, with 17 bases between. The CDR3 runs 18 residues. Germline-derived CDR1 and CDR2 are LGHNA and YSLEER.

The chain links TRBV5-1 to TRBJ2-2; D remains ambiguous. CDR1 and CDR2 from the germline V gene are SGHRS and YFSETQ. The CDR3 spans 14 residues. With 2 bases removed from V and 2 bases from J, the gap between germline ends came to 7 bases. The CDR3 spells CASSFDGNTGELFF. The CDR3 coding sequence is TGCGCCAGCAGCTTCGATGGAAACACCGGGGAGCTGTTTTTT.

This clone was seen just once. The V call is TRBV28, the J call TRBJ1-5; the D gene is possibly TRBD1 (5 bases). With 7 bases removed from V and 6 bases from J, the gap between germline ends came to 13 bases. This CDR3 region has 13 residues. Germline-derived CDR1 and CDR2 are MDHEN and SYDVKM. The CDR3 loop reads CASNTGLGQPQHF. The DNA for the CDR3 is TGTGCCAGCAACACAGGTTTGGGTCAGCCCCAGCATTTT.

The chain carries TRBV19 and TRBJ1-2; D ambiguous. Germline V gene data show CDR1 as LNHDA and CDR2 as SQIVND (reference sequence). The CDR3 sequence is 17 residues long. Trimming shortened V by 2 bases and J by 1 base, and 17 bases separated the two germline ends. Here the CDR3 reads CASSIRADASYNYGYTF. In nucleotides, the CDR3 is TGTGCCAGTAGTATACGGGCCGACGCCTCCTATAACTATGGCTACACCTTC.

The chain has TRBV24-1 and TRBJ2-1; D is unresolved. The V gene lost 3 bases and the J gene lost 11 bases, with 13 bases spanning the gap. The CDR3 totals 13 residues. CDR1 and CDR2 from the germline V gene are KGHDR and SFDVKD. CDR3 sequence reads: CATSDPFYTKQFF. The CDR3, as DNA: TGTGCCACCAGTGATCCCTTCTATACTAAGCAGTTCTTC.

J is TRBJ2-2 and V is TRBV6-6; the D gene is possibly TRBD1 (6 bases). Germline V gene data show CDR1 as MNHNY and CDR2 as SVGAGI (reference sequence). The CDR3 length is 12 residues. The CDR3 loop is CAGQGQAGELFF. CDR3 DNA sequence: TGTGCGGGGCAGGGGCAAGCCGGGGAGCTGTTTTTT.

J is TRBJ1-3 and V is TRBV9; the D gene is possibly TRBD1 (5 bases). The V and J ends lost 0 bases and 3 bases respectively, with 19 bases between them. The germline V gene has CDR1 SGDLS and CDR2 YYNGEE. The CDR3 spans 18 residues. In DNA form, the CDR3 reads TGTGCCAGCAGCGTAGAAAGGGGAGGAGAGGGCAGTGGAAACACCATATATTTT. Protein: CASSVERGGEGSGNTIYF.

This chain links TRBV29-1 with TRBJ1-2, with 8 bases lining up with TRBD1. In germline, CDR1 is SQVTM, CDR2 ANQGSEA. The CDR3 length is 14 residues. The junction had 10 bases not matched to a gene; V was cut back by 8 bases and J by 2 bases. The CDR3 spells CSCDDWTGNYGYTF. In DNA, the CDR3 is TGCAGCTGCGATGATTGGACAGGGAACTATGGCTACACCTTC.

The chain couples TRBV18 to TRBJ1-6, with D possibly TRBD1 on 5 matching bases. Trimming removed 6 bases from V and 1 base from J, with 19 bases in between. Germline CDR1 reads KGHSH; CDR2 reads LQKENI. The CDR3 runs 18 residues. The CDR3 DNA reads TGTGCCAGCTCCCCGTCGGTCGCAGGGCTATCCTATAATTCACCCCTCCACTTT. This sequence encodes CASSPSVAGLSYNSPLHF.

In this sample, this clone turned up once. J is TRBJ1-2 and V is TRBV7-9, with TRBD1 as a possible D gene (5 bases). This CDR3 contains 12 residues. Trimming took 0 bases from V and 10 from J, leaving 9 bases between them. Per germline, CDR1 SEHNR and CDR2 FQNEAQ (reference sequence). The CDR3 DNA sequence: TGTGCCAGCAGCTTAGCATTGGGGGACTACACCTTC. As protein: CASSLALGDYTF.

The chain recombines TRBV19 with TRBJ1-1, with 10 bases fitting TRBD1. There are 15 residues in the CDR3. Looked up from germline, CDR1 is LNHDA and CDR2 is SQIVND (reference sequence). Trimming cost V 6 bases and J 2 bases; bases outside gene matches: 6. In nucleotides, the CDR3 is TGTGCCAGTAGCTTCCGGGACAGGGGTAACACTGAAGCTTTCTTT. It translates to CASSFRDRGNTEAFF.

The genes are TRBV29-1 and TRBJ1-1, with D uncertain. Between the trimmed V and J ends, which lost 3 bases and 7 bases, there was a span of 12 bases. Germline CDR1 and CDR2: SQVTM and ANQGSEA. CDR3 length: 12 residues. CDR3 bases: TGCAGCGTTGAGGGGTGGACCGTTGAAGCTTTCTTT. Protein sequence: CSVEGWTVEAFF.

The chain has TRBV19 and TRBJ2-3, with TRBD1 identical over 9 bases. This CDR3 region has 15 residues. With 5 bases clipped from V and 3 bases from J, the junction kept 6 bases outside the gene matches. Germline loops: CDR1 LNHDA, CDR2 SQIVND (reference sequence). The CDR3 reads CASSSRTGVTDTQYF. The CDR3 DNA reads TGTGCCAGTAGTTCCCGGACAGGGGTTACAGATACGCAGTATTTT.

This chain joins TRBV28 and TRBJ1-1; the D is unclear. Germline lookup yields CDR1 MDHEN and CDR2 SYDVKM. Trimming took 6 bases from V and 0 from J, leaving 14 bases between them. The CDR3 runs to 15 residues. CDR3 bases: TGTGCCAGCAGCCTAAGCGGTTCCCTGAACACTGAAGCTTTCTTT. This encodes CASSLSGSLNTEAFF.

The gene calls are TRBV5-1 and TRBJ1-6, with D unclear. The CDR3 extends over 13 amino acids. The germline V gene encodes CDR1 SGHRS and CDR2 YFSETQ. Deletions cut 5 bases from V and 5 bases from J, with 8 bases between. The DNA of the CDR3 is TGCGCCAGCAGGGACGGGGATAATTCACCCCTCCACTTT. Translation gives CASRDGDNSPLHF.

This sequence joins TRBV14 and TRBJ2-3, with a possible D match to TRBD2 (7 bases). Germline loops: CDR1 SGHDN, CDR2 FVKESK. The CDR3 extends over 17 amino acids. V was pared by 11 bases and J by 0 bases, with 24 bases between. Written as DNA, the CDR3 is TGTGCCGTATTAGAGCCCTCCGGGGGGCCGAGCACAGATACGCAGTATTTT. Translating it yields CAVLEPSGGPSTDTQYF.

The chain recombines TRBV6-5 with TRBJ2-6; unclear D gene. CDR1 and CDR2 (germline): MNHEY, SVGAGI. The CDR3 is 13 residues long. The V end lost 7 bases, the J end lost 1 base, and 5 bases lay between the germline ends. The CDR3 nucleotides read TGTGCCAGCACCCTATCTGGGGCCAACGTCCTGACTTTC. It yields the protein CASTLSGANVLTF.

This chain connects TRBV7-3 to TRBJ1-2; tentative D call: TRBD1 (6 bases). Trimming removed 1 base from V and 6 bases from J, with 9 bases in between. This CDR3 is 13 amino acids long. CDR1 is SGHTA, CDR2 FQGTGA, per germline. The DNA for the CDR3 is TGTGCCAGCAGCTTAAGTCAGGGGCATGGCTACACCTTC. This encodes CASSLSQGHGYTF.

The chain joins TRBV6-4 to TRBJ2-2, with D uncertain. Germline values: CDR1 MRHNA, CDR2 SNTAGT. This CDR3 spans 14 amino acids. V dropped 4 bases and J dropped 7 bases, with 13 bases sitting between them. CDR3 residues: CASSVEFMNGELFF. CDR3 DNA sequence: TGTGCCAGCAGTGTTGAGTTTATGAACGGGGAGCTGTTTTTT.

The DNA of the CDR3 is TGTGCCAGCAGTCCCGGGACAGGGATTGAAAAACTGTTTTTT. It encodes CASSPGTGIEKLFF. This chain connects TRBV28 to TRBJ1-4, with 9 bases aligning to TRBD1. The V gene's germline CDR1 is MDHEN and CDR2 SYDVKM. The CDR3 totals 14 residues. V was clipped by 5 bases and J by 7 bases; unmatched bases: 5.

The V and J genes are TRBV10-2 and TRBJ2-7; 12 bases align to TRBD2. Germline values: CDR1 WSHSY, CDR2 SAAADI. After removal of 2 bases from V and 4 bases from J, the junction contained 6 bases not matched to a gene. The CDR3 contains 16 residues. The CDR3 DNA reads TGCGCCAGCAGTGAGGAGCTAGCGGGGGGGGCATACGAGCAGTACTTC. As protein: CASSEELAGGAYEQYF.

With regard to this clone: Other DNA sequences from this sample encode an identical CDR3 as well. This chain links TRBV6-5 with TRBJ1-1; D is unclear. Trimming pared 2 bases from V and 4 bases from J, leaving 11 bases between. The CDR3 is 14 residues long. Germline CDR1 reads MNHEY; CDR2 reads SVGAGI. CDR3 nucleotides: TGTGCCAGCAGTTACGAACTGGGAGGCACTGAAGCTTTCTTT. This translates into CASSYELGGTEAFF.

The table lists this clone with a few counts. This chain uses TRBV6-2 or TRBV6-3 with TRBJ1-5, with D perhaps matching TRBD1 (6 bases). Germline lookup yields CDR1 MNHEY and CDR2 SVGEGT. V shed 6 bases and J shed 1 base, with 13 bases lying between them. The CDR3 consists of 15 residues. The CDR3: CASSQRGASNQPQHF. The CDR3 DNA follows: TGTGCCAGCAGCCAACGGGGGGCAAGCAATCAGCCCCAGCATTTT.

The V and J genes are TRBV18 and TRBJ1-1; 8 bases match TRBD1. In germline, CDR1 is KGHSH, CDR2 LQKENI. CDR3 size: 15 residues. V lost 4 bases, J lost 5 bases, and 9 bases stayed unmatched. CDR3 coding DNA: TGTGCCAGCTCACGCCAGGGGGCGGTGGGGACTGAAGCTTTCTTT. It yields the protein CASSRQGAVGTEAFF.